The present TCR beta chain was sequenced within a study of yellow fever vaccine responses in identical twins. Germline lookup yields CDR1 LNHNV and CDR2 YYDKDF (reference sequence). V shed 1 base, J shed 4 bases, and the junction held 5 bases outside the gene matches. This CDR3 is 17 amino acids long. This clonotype was seen only once. MiXCR, applied by TCRdb to the RT-PCR reads, yields one record per CDR3 protein. The profile shows under 3,000 distinct CDR3 sequences, about 80% of them singletons. This material consisted of T cells from blood (PBMCs), unsorted or a sorted subset (not recorded which), taken before or after yellow fever vaccination (not recorded which). The clonotype originates from a female donor who received the yellow fever vaccine. This chain links TRBV15 with TRBJ2-5, with 14 bases that match TRBD2. CDR3 residues: CATSRGPGLAGVETQYF. CDR3 bases: TGTGCCACCAGCAGAGGACCGGGACTAGCGGGAGTAGAGACCCAGTACTTC.